This note documents a single T cell receptor (beta chain) sequence. The data derive from a study of T cell changes during pregnancy in multiple sclerosis. Libraries were prepared by immunoSEQ multiplex PCR; TCRdb keeps only in-frame clonotypes and omits some of them. In the table there are approximately 65,000 clones, almost 95% of which are singletons. The sequence came from a female donor in good health, enrolled as a control in a pregnancy study. The material was CD8+ T cells from peripheral blood mononuclear cells, obtained in the third trimester of pregnancy.

In DNA, the CDR3 is TGTGCCAGCAGCGTAGGTGGCGGGGACCGCTACAATGAGCAGTTCTTC. This translates into CASSVGGGDRYNEQFF. The chain links TRBV9 to TRBJ2-1; perhaps TRBD2 as D (6 bases). Between the trimmed V and J ends, which lost 0 bases and 3 bases, there was a span of 13 bases. Per the germline V gene, CDR1 is SGDLS and CDR2 is YYNGEE. The CDR3 covers 16 residues.